This record covers a single T cell receptor (beta chain). This receptor's antigen is unknown. Base qualities are not at hand, and no much larger clone is one base apart. Enrolling through a virtual design, the prospective study's participants ranged in age from roughly 18 to 95 years and lived across roughly 23 United States geographic areas. Cohort assignment in the prospective study relied on participant-reported clinical history from a screening survey and a study questionnaire. Recovered participants in ImmuneRACE Cohort 3 were defined by two consecutive negative NP/OP PCR tests, clearance by a healthcare professional, or resolution of symptoms. Mobile phlebotomists in the prospective study collected whole blood, serum and a nasopharyngeal or oropharyngeal swab from every participant. Additional blood draws and questionnaires over a 2-month period could optionally be provided by prospective study participants. Prospective study blood samples were shipped either frozen or at room temperature before DNA extraction.

These data belong to a study of blood T cell repertoires in COVID-19 (TCRdb year 2020). Some background on the complete study: Samples covering the acute and convalescent phases of COVID-19 were provided by collaborators in the United States, Italy and Spain. The sample metadata nearly always contained a de-identified subject ID, COVID-19 status, age in years and sex. The samples were drawn from two sources: the first 160 participants of the ongoing ImmuneRACE study, and approximately 1,300 subjects contributed by 6 global collaborators. The repertoires were made available in a free public database intended to serve as a resource for research on the immune response to SARS-CoV-2. The dataset comprised deeply sampled blood TCRbeta repertoires from subjects exposed to, actively infected with, or recovered from COVID-19. The prospective study material was composed of cDNA or gDNA derived from T cells, B-cell-depleted T cells, or PBMCs. Where HLA class I and class II types were available, the types were taken from metadata supplied by the sample provider, not from assay-based typing.

Overall study results and their limits: The quantity of clinical and demographic metadata differed by source and by participant and was supplied without curation.

The immunoSEQ Assay, a bias-controlled multiplex PCR, was used to amplify TCRbeta CDR3 regions from genomic DNA. The authors processed their data as follows. Nucleated cell counts per sample were estimated from amplification of reference gene primers within the assay. Sequence reads were collapsed and filtered to measure the absolute abundance of every unique TCRbeta CDR3 rearrangement. Productive Simpson clonality was computed per sample as the square root of Simpson's diversity index over productive rearrangements. In its TCRdb copy, this immuneACCESS table keeps in-frame sequences only and misses some clones. Where compared with another copy, unresolved V genes explain less than half of these, and the others have no known cause. The V and J calls and the clone size are those of that table, but D and trimming were determined from the DNA. This sample is represented by some 300,000 clones; 70% to 90% of them were singletons. About 4% of the sample is taken by the ten largest.

This receptor was identified in a young man who had recovered from COVID-19. Sequencing was performed on PBMCs or T cells enriched from blood (not recorded which).

The sequenced DNA: TGTGCCAGCAGCGGACAGGTCGGCACTGAAGCTTTCTTT. Translated, it reads CASSGQVGTEAFF. This receptor chain uses TRBV2 and TRBJ1-1, and 7 junction bases match TRBD1. Relative to germline, V is missing 6 bases and J is missing 4 bases, with 5 bases of the junction outside any gene match. The germline V gene gives CDR1 as SNHLY and CDR2 as FYNNEI. There are 13 amino acids in the CDR3, from cysteine to phenylalanine inclusive. The read is trimmed to its CDR3 DNA, 39 bases read in frame from base 1.